This is a list of T cell receptor beta chains from one sample in a study of CD8 T cells in Susac syndrome. MiXCR, run by TCRdb on the immunoSEQ multiplex PCR reads, gives a single entry per CDR3 protein. The sample shows 150,000 to 200,000 distinct CDR3 sequences, around 94% of them seen only once. Sequencing was performed on CD4+ T cells from PBMCs. The source of these receptors is a human donor in good health. Both conserved end residues are part of each CDR3. A D gene is named only where the DNA matches it firmly. Where a row states a size, it is once, few, many or the class of an expanded clone; other rows omit it.

cdr3_nt | cdr3_aa | d_call | j_call | v_call | clone_size
TGTGCCAGTAGTATGAGCAGGGCGTCCTACGAGCAGTACTTC | CASSMSRASYEQYF | - | TRBJ2-7 | TRBV19 | -
TGCAGTGCTTTGGACAGGGGAGGCTACAATGAGCAGTTCTTC | CSALDRGGYNEQFF | TRBD1 | TRBJ2-1 | TRBV20-1 | -
TGCAGCGTTGATTGGGGACCAACCACAGATACGCAGTATTTT | CSVDWGPTTDTQYF | - | TRBJ2-3 | TRBV29-1 | -
TGTGCCAGCAGCATCCGACAGGGGGCTGGAAACACCATATATTTT | CASSIRQGAGNTIYF | TRBD1 | TRBJ1-3 | TRBV9 | once
TGTGCCAGCAGTTACTCACGGGGGGGCGTCGGGAGGGAGCAGTTCTTC | CASSYSRGGVGREQFF | TRBD2 | TRBJ2-1 | TRBV6-2/TRBV6-3 | -
TGCGCCAGCAGCATTGGACAGGGGCTTCAGTACTTC | CASSIGQGLQYF | TRBD1 | TRBJ2-7 | TRBV5-1 | -
TGTGCCAGCAGCGTAATGAGAGGCGGGTCACCCCTCCACTTT | CASSVMRGGSPLHF | - | TRBJ1-6 | TRBV9 | -
TGTGCCAGCAGGCGACTAGCGGGCGGCACAGATACGCAGTATTTT | CASRRLAGGTDTQYF | TRBD2 | TRBJ2-3 | TRBV28 | -
TGTGCCAGCAGGAGGAACACCGGGGAGCTGTTTTTT | CASRRNTGELFF | - | TRBJ2-2 | TRBV6-5 | -
TGTGCCATCACCCCTAGCGGGGGTGGCAATGAGCAGTTCTTC | CAITPSGGGNEQFF | TRBD2 | TRBJ2-1 | TRBV10-3 | -